Listed below are T cell receptor beta chains from one sample, sequenced in a study of response to subunit inactivated influenza vaccine. Via MiXCR, TCRdb re-called the RT-PCR reads, giving one row per CDR3 protein. The sample shows about 520,000 distinct CDR3 sequences, about 25% of them seen only once. The sample here was CD4+ T cells sorted from PBMCs, taken around 5 days after vaccination. The source is a man aged 50 to 60 who received an inactivated influenza vaccine. Each CDR3 is given with its conserved first and last residue. Clone size is shown for a subset of rows, as once, few, many or a class of expanded clone.

CDR3 protein	clone size	V gene	J gene	CDR3 length
CASSHIEGFPYNEQFF	.	TRBV4-3	TRBJ2-1	16
CASSSAGTSGRGEQFF	once	TRBV7-2	TRBJ2-1	16
CATSDEDQPQHF	few	TRBV24-1	TRBJ1-5	12
CASRAQPSTDTQYF	many	TRBV5-1	TRBJ2-3	14
CATHSGETSYNEQFF	many	TRBV7-9	TRBJ2-1	15
CASSVGGGALGYEQYF	few	TRBV9	TRBJ2-7	16
CASSIQTGFSGNTIYF	.	TRBV12-3/TRBV12-4	TRBJ1-3	16
CATSREQGRWTGELFF	few	TRBV15	TRBJ2-2	16
CASIGGEQLF	.	TRBV28	TRBJ2-1	10
CSARGQGGEKLFF	few	TRBV20-1	TRBJ1-4	13
CASSLIGWGDEQYF	.	TRBV7-2	TRBJ2-7	14
CSAGRNTEAFF	.	TRBV20-1	TRBJ1-1	11
CASIPTGGSETQYF	.	TRBV2	TRBJ2-5	14
CASSSREQSNEQFF	few	TRBV12-3/TRBV12-4	TRBJ2-1	14
CSAEDSGTDTQYF	many	TRBV20-1	TRBJ2-3	13
CSGGGTSFDTQYF	few	TRBV29-1	TRBJ2-3	13
CASSFFQGNQPQHF	few	TRBV5-8	TRBJ1-5	14
CATKAQGPEAFF	.	TRBV12-3/TRBV12-4	TRBJ1-1	12
CASKRGGVRVGANVLTF	many	TRBV6-1	TRBJ2-6	17
CASSPSGRTGDEQFF	once	TRBV7-2	TRBJ2-1	15
CSAREDSLGNEQFF	few	TRBV20-1	TRBJ2-1	14
CASSLRTGKYQETQYF	.	TRBV28	TRBJ2-5	16
CSARAIGYTGELFF	few	TRBV20-1	TRBJ2-2	14
CASSPQGVAFYEQYF	.	TRBV18	TRBJ2-7	15
CASSYGQSAQFF	.	TRBV12-3/TRBV12-4	TRBJ2-1	12
CASSLAGGYKSQYF	.	TRBV5-1	TRBJ2-5	14
CATTTAGGRFLTDTQYF	few	TRBV7-9	TRBJ2-3	17
CASSAWAGGEQFF	few	TRBV5-1	TRBJ2-1	13
CSARRSVYNEQFF	few	TRBV20-1	TRBJ2-1	13
CSSTSGDPSSYEQYF	few	TRBV20-1	TRBJ2-7	15
CASSQRGLSAETQYF	once	TRBV4-1	TRBJ2-5	15
CSARVTLTDTQYF	few	TRBV20-1	TRBJ2-3	13
CAWSVLTDGYTF	few	TRBV30	TRBJ1-2	12
CASSLVGGAYEQYF	many	TRBV7-8	TRBJ2-7	14
CASSVGDSLLTYNEQFF	many	TRBV9	TRBJ2-1	17
CAISDGSGVPLGETQYF	.	TRBV10-3	TRBJ2-5	17
CASSWGGQASYGYTF	few	TRBV5-1	TRBJ1-2	15
CASSLIGAETQYF	.	TRBV5-1	TRBJ2-5	13
CAWSVRSSGANVLTF	.	TRBV30	TRBJ2-6	15
CASSQDLPTGGTQYF	few	TRBV3-1	TRBJ2-5	15
CASSSKQKTGGKETQYF	.	TRBV11-2	TRBJ2-5	17
CASSPDFLTGELFF	few	TRBV9	TRBJ2-2	14
CASSQGSTVAGELFF	few	TRBV4-2	TRBJ2-2	15
CASSSWGDLFF	few	TRBV12-3/TRBV12-4	TRBJ1-4	11
CASSDGISSYNEQFF	few	TRBV5-5	TRBJ2-1	15
CASSYRRDRERETQYF	few	TRBV6-2/TRBV6-3	TRBJ2-5	16
CAWRLAGGTVTQYF	.	TRBV30	TRBJ2-3	14
CASSLAAGGSYNEQFF	few	TRBV5-1	TRBJ2-1	16
CASSRLSHPNEQFF	few	TRBV7-2	TRBJ2-1	14
CASSPVSGIYGYTF	.	TRBV7-9	TRBJ1-2	14
CASSQDPPMGGGRGYTF	few	TRBV4-3	TRBJ1-2	17
CASSPVALGVKTQYF	few	TRBV7-2	TRBJ2-5	15
CASTGTTYGYTF	few	TRBV19	TRBJ1-2	12